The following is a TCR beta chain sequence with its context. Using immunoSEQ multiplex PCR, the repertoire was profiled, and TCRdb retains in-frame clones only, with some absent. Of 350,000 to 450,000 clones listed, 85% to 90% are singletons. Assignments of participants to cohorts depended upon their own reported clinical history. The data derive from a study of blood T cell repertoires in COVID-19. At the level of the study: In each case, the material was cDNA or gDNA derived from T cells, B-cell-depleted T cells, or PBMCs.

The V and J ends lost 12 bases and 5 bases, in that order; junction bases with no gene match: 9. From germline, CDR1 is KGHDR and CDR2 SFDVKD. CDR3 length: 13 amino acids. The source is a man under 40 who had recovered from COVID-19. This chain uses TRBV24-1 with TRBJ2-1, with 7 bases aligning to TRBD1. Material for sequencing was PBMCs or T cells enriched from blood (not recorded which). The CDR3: CASRQGGDNEQFF. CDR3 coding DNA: TGTGCCTCCCGACAGGGCGGTGACAATGAGCAGTTCTTC.